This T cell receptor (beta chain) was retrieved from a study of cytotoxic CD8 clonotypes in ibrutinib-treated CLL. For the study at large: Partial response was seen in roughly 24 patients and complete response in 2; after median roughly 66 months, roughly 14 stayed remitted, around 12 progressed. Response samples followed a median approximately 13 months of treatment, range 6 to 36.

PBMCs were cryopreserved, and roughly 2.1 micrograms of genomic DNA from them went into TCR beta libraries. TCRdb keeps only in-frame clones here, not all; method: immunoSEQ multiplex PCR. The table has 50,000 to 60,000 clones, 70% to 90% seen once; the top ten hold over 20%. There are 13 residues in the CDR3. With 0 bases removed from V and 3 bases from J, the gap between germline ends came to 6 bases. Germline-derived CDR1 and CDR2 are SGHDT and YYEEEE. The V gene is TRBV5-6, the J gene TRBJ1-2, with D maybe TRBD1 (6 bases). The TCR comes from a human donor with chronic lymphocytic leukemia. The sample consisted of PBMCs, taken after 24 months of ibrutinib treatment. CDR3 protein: CASSLDRDYGYTF. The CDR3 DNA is TGTGCCAGCAGCTTGGACAGGGACTATGGCTACACCTTC.